The TCR beta chain described here comes from a study of T cells in Graves' hyperthyroidism and ophthalmopathy. Diagnostic assessment was based on clinical symptoms, serum thyroxine and TRAb, thyroid ultrasound and orbital computed tomography. CDR3 length: 15 residues. Trimming removed 3 bases at V and 7 bases at J, with 18 bases between. Germline CDR1 reads MNHEY; CDR2 reads SVGAGI. From RNA transcripts, TCR beta CDR3 regions were amplified. Carried out on the TCR CDR3, a first-round RT-PCR used the HTBI primer set. Each CDR3 protein gets one entry after TCRdb re-called the multiplex PCR reads with MiXCR. Seen here are some 650,000 distinct CDR3 sequences, approximately 16% observed once, and the top ten hold more than 3%.

The TCR was taken from a middle-aged woman with Graves' ophthalmopathy. Source material: blood. The chain couples TRBV6-5 to TRBJ1-1, with a possible D match to TRBD1 (5 bases). The CDR3 spells CASSYHQGRENEAFF. The CDR3 region has the DNA TGTGCCAGCAGTTATCATCAGGGACGCGAGAATGAAGCTTTCTTT.